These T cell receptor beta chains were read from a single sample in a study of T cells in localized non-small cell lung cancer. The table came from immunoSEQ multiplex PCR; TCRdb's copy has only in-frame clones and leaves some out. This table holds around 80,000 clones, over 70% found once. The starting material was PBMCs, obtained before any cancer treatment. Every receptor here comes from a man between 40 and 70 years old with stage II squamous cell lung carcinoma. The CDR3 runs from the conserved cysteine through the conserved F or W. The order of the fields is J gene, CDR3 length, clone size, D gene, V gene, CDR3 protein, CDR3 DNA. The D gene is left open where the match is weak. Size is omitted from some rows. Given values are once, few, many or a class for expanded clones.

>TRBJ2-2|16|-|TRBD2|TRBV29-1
CSVEDRLAGETGELFF
TGCAGCGTTGAAGATAGACTAGCGGGAGAAACCGGGGAGCTGTTTTTT
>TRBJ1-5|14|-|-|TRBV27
CASSPQGSNQPQHF
TGTGCCAGCAGTCCTCAGGGAAGCAATCAGCCCCAGCATTTT
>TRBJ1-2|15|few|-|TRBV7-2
CASSPSGRTNYGYTF
TGTGCCAGCAGCCCGTCCGGCAGAACTAACTATGGCTACACCTTC
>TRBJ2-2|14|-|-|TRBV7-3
CASSEYRNTGELFF
TGTGCCAGCAGCGAATACAGGAACACCGGGGAGCTGTTTTTT
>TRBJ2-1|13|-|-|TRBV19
CASRKNGGNEQFF
TGTGCCAGTAGGAAGAACGGGGGAAATGAGCAGTTCTTC
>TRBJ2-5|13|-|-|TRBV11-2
CASSLERSETQYF
TGTGCCAGCAGCTTAGAAAGGTCGGAGACCCAGTACTTC
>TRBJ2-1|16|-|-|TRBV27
CASSPAWSLPYNEQFF
TGTGCCAGCAGTCCCGCGTGGAGCCTCCCCTACAATGAGCAGTTCTTC
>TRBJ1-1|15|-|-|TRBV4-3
CASSQVGAMNTEAFF
TGCGCCAGCAGCCAAGTAGGGGCTATGAACACTGAAGCTTTCTTT
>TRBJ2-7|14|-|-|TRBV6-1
CASSTRQEAYEQYF
TGTGCCAGCAGTACCAGACAGGAGGCGTACGAGCAGTACTTC
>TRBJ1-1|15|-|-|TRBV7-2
CASSLGDILVTEAFF
TGTGCCAGCAGCTTAGGGGATATTCTGGTCACTGAAGCTTTCTTT
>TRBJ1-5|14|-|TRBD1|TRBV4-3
CASSHGQGNQPQHF
TGCGCCAGCAGCCACGGACAGGGCAATCAGCCCCAGCATTTT
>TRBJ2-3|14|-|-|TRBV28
CASSRGGSTDTQYF
TGTGCCAGCAGCAGGGGGGGGAGCACAGATACGCAGTATTTT
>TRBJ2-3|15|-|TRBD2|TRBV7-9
CASSLSSGSTDTQYF
TGTGCCAGCAGCTTATCTAGCGGGAGCACAGATACGCAGTATTTT
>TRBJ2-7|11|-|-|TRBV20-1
CSAAPTYEQYF
TGCAGTGCCGCGCCTACCTACGAGCAGTACTTC
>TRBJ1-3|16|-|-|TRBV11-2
CASSLFSQGTGNTIYF
TGTGCCAGCAGCTTATTCTCCCAGGGGACTGGAAACACCATATATTTT
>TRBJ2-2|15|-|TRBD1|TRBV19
CASRRTGGNSGELFF
TGTGCCAGTAGACGGACAGGGGGCAACTCCGGGGAGCTGTTTTTT
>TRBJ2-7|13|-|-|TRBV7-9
CASSLGYSYEQYF
TGTGCCAGCAGCTTGGGCTACTCCTACGAGCAGTACTTC
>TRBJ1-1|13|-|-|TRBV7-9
CASSSSLGAEAFF
TGTGCCAGCAGCTCCTCTTTAGGGGCTGAAGCTTTCTTT